The entry below gives a single T cell receptor beta chain sequence along with its context. The CDR3 consists of 15 residues. Germline V gene sequence: CDR1 LGHDT, CDR2 YNNKEL (reference sequence). Trimming shortened V by 4 bases and J by 0 bases, and 13 bases separated the two germline ends. The data stem from a study of CD8 T cells in ankylosing spondylitis. TCRdb redid the calling of the 5' RACE reads with MiXCR, one entry per CDR3 protein. The data show 150,000 to 200,000 distinct CDR3 sequences, under 35% seen once. Sequenced material: synovial fluid, either unsorted or a sorted T cell fraction (not recorded which). The TCR sequence derives from a male donor with ankylosing spondylitis. This chain connects TRBV3-1 to TRBJ2-7, with D uncertain. The CDR3, as DNA: TGTGCCAGCAGCCCCCCCCGGGCGTCCTCCTACGAGCAGTACTTC. Its protein product is CASSPPRASSYEQYF.